The next 27 T cell receptor beta chains were all read from a single sample in a study of T cells after posttransplantation cyclophosphamide. TCRdb's table, derived via immunoSEQ multiplex PCR, lists solely in-frame clones and lacks some. Seen here are some 53,000 clones, about 86% observed once, and the top ten hold approximately 2.8%. Sequencing was performed on PBMCs. All receptors come from a man aged 25 to 40 with a blood cancer, CMV-positive, and with a related stem cell donor.

V is TRBV20-1 and J is TRBJ1-1, with D possibly TRBD1 on 5 matching bases. The germline V gene has CDR1 DFQATT and CDR2 SNEGSKA (reference sequence). Between the trimmed V and J ends, which lost 5 bases and 9 bases, there was a span of 10 bases. The CDR3 covers 10 residues. CDR3 in amino acids: CSAGQGKAFF. CDR3 coding DNA: TGCAGTGCTGGACAAGGGAAAGCTTTCTTT.

The chain is built from TRBV29-1 and TRBJ1-1, with TRBD1 identical over 7 bases. J lost 3 bases, V lost 8 bases, and 9 bases had no gene match. The CDR3 contains 13 residues. CDR1 and CDR2 (germline): SQVTM, ANQGSEA. CDR3 protein: CSLRQGLDTEAFF. The CDR3 nucleotides are TGCAGCCTACGACAGGGTTTGGACACTGAAGCTTTCTTT. The complete variable domain, with remaining parts taken from reference TRBV29-1 and TRBJ1-1, reads SAVISQKPSRDICQRGTSLTIQCQVDSQVTMMFWYRQQPGQSLTLIATANQGSEATYESGFVIDKFPISRPNLTFSTLTVSNMSPEDSSIYLCSLRQGLDTEAFFGQGTRLTVV.

This chain joins TRBV5-1 and TRBJ1-1; D is uncertain. V gave up 1 base and J gave up 5 bases, with 12 bases separating them. The CDR3 runs to 14 residues. Germline V CDR1 and CDR2: SGHRS, YFSETQ. For the CDR3, the DNA is TGCGCCAGCAGCTTGAGTGCGGGGAGAACTGAAGCTTTCTTT. It codes for CASSLSAGRTEAFF.

The rearrangement joins TRBV5-1 to TRBJ2-3; the D gene is possibly TRBD2 (6 bases). Trimming shortened V by 4 bases and J by 4 bases, and 19 bases separated the two germline ends. Germline V gene lookup returns CDR1 SGHRS and CDR2 YFSETQ. This CDR3 has 16 residues. CDR3 sequence (DNA): TGCGCCAGCAGCCGCACGACAGCGGGCGGGGCAGATACGCAGTATTTT. Amino acids: CASSRTTAGGADTQYF.

The chain combines TRBV11-1 with TRBJ2-1; possible D gene TRBD2, 6 bases. V was shortened by 5 bases and J by 2 bases, with 16 bases between the two germline ends. CDR1 is SGHAT, CDR2 FQDESV, per germline (reference sequence). This CDR3 has 16 residues. CDR3 region: CASSLPLARAYNEQFF. DNA for the CDR3: TGTGCCAGCAGCCTACCCCTAGCGAGGGCCTACAATGAGCAGTTCTTC.

The V and J genes are TRBV28 and TRBJ2-2, with D possibly TRBD2 on 6 matching bases. The CDR3 runs to 15 residues. The germline V and J ends were trimmed by 2 bases and 3 bases, with 10 bases remaining between them. CDR1 is MDHEN, CDR2 SYDVKM, per germline. Here the CDR3 reads CASSLGGGYTGELFF. In DNA form, the CDR3 reads TGTGCCAGCAGTTTAGGGGGAGGATACACCGGGGAGCTGTTTTTT.

J is TRBJ1-5 and V is TRBV14; D unresolved. This CDR3 is built from 10 residues. The germline CDR1 and CDR2 sequences are SGHDN and FVKESK. The CDR3 region is CGRYNQPQHF. The CDR3 nucleotides are TGTGGCAGGTACAATCAGCCCCAGCATTTT.

The chain carries TRBV7-3 and TRBJ2-7, with D maybe TRBD2 (5 bases). V was trimmed by 5 bases and J by 5 bases, leaving 13 bases between them. The CDR3 length is 13 residues. Per the germline V gene, CDR1 is SGHTA and CDR2 is FQGTGA. The CDR3 coding sequence is TGTGCCAGCAGCCCTATGCAAGCGGACGAGCAGTACTTC. Translated: CASSPMQADEQYF.

The V and J genes are TRBV18 and TRBJ1-2; maybe TRBD1 (5 bases). This CDR3 spans 14 amino acids. The V end lost 6 bases, the J end lost 4 bases, and 15 bases lay between the germline ends. Germline assignment: CDR1 KGHSH and CDR2 LQKENI. The CDR3, as DNA: TGTGCCAGCTCCACCGAGAACGGGGGCTATGGCTACACCTTC. Translated, it gives CASSTENGGYGYTF.

The chain joins TRBV2 to TRBJ2-2; D call uncertain. Trimming stripped 5 bases from V and 2 bases from J, with 12 bases between. The CDR3 is 15 amino acids. From germline, CDR1 is SNHLY and CDR2 FYNNEI. The CDR3 nucleotides read TGTGCCAGCAGTCCGCGTATTAGCAACACCGGGGAGCTGTTTTTT. Its protein product is CASSPRISNTGELFF.

The chain links TRBV6-5 to TRBJ2-2; D gene unclear. The ends were cut back, 2 bases at V and 9 bases at J, with 16 bases in the middle. Germline V lookup: CDR1 MNHEY, CDR2 SVGAGI. The CDR3 is 15 residues long. The CDR3 DNA reads as TGTGCCAGCAGTTACCCAGTTTCGGGTCGTCGGGAGCTGTTTTTT. Its translation: CASSYPVSGRRELFF.

The gene calls are TRBV27 and TRBJ2-7, with TRBD1 matching 8 bases. CDR1 MNHEY and CDR2 SMNVEV come from the germline V gene (reference sequence). This CDR3 spans 14 amino acids. With V trimmed by 4 bases and J by 5 bases, 7 bases remained unmatched. The CDR3 nucleotides read TGTGCCAGCAGTTCCGGGACAGGTCACCACGAGCAGTACTTC. Translation: CASSSGTGHHEQYF.

The chain joins TRBV6-1 to TRBJ2-7, with 12 nucleotides matching TRBD2. From germline, CDR1 is MNHNS and CDR2 SASEGT. The CDR3 loop spans 14 amino acids. V trimming: 6 bases; J trimming: 2 bases; junction bases outside the gene matches: 2. CDR3 protein: CASRLAGGAYEQYF. The DNA for the CDR3 is TGTGCCAGCAGACTAGCGGGAGGAGCCTACGAGCAGTACTTC.

The genes are TRBV11-3 and TRBJ1-1, with unresolved D. V was cut by 5 bases and J by 7 bases, with 17 bases left in between. CDR3 size: 14 residues. Germline V lookup: CDR1 SGHNT, CDR2 YENEEA. In nucleotides, the CDR3 is TGTGCCAGCAGCACCCTCCCTGGGCAAATTGAAGCTTTCTTT. Translation gives CASSTLPGQIEAFF.

The chain carries TRBV29-1 and TRBJ2-2; D unclear. This CDR3 has 14 amino acids. CDR1 and CDR2 from the germline V gene are SQVTM and ANQGSEA. The germline V and J ends were trimmed by 4 bases and 2 bases, with 11 bases remaining between them. DNA of the CDR3: TGCAGCGTTGCCCCCTGGGCCAACACCGGGGAGCTGTTTTTT. Its translation: CSVAPWANTGELFF.

The chain employs TRBV29-1 and TRBJ2-7; TRBD2 matches at 7 bases. The ends lost 6 bases at V and 2 bases at J; junction bases unmatched: 13. This CDR3 is 15 amino acids long. In germline, CDR1 is SQVTM, CDR2 ANQGSEA. CDR3 sequence reads: CSVQGIGRLTYEQYF. As DNA, the CDR3 is TGCAGCGTCCAGGGTATCGGGAGGTTAACCTACGAGCAGTACTTC.

The chain joins TRBV11-3 to TRBJ2-7; 9 nucleotides line up with TRBD2. Germline V gene lookup returns CDR1 SGHNT and CDR2 YENEEA. Losses at the gene ends were 3 bases for V and 0 bases for J; bases not matched to a gene: 3. The CDR3 loop spans 15 amino acids. For the CDR3, the DNA is TGTGCCAGCAGCTTTGCGGGAGGGAGCTCCTACGAGCAGTACTTC. Its protein product is CASSFAGGSSYEQYF.

The rearrangement uses TRBV7-2 and TRBJ1-5; a possible D gene is TRBD1 (6 bases). Trimming left V 4 bases short and J 5 bases short, with 9 bases between. CDR1 and CDR2 (germline): SGHTA, FQGNSA. The CDR3 extends over 13 amino acids. The CDR3 DNA follows: TGTGCCAGCAGCTCAGGGGTCTATCAGCCCCAGCATTTT. Translation gives CASSSGVYQPQHF.

The chain recombines TRBV5-1 with TRBJ1-5; 9 positions agree with TRBD1. Looked up from germline, CDR1 is SGHRS and CDR2 is YFSETQ. The CDR3 is 16 residues long. The V segment lost 4 bases and the J segment 3 bases; nucleotides outside the gene matches: 8. The CDR3 nucleotides read TGCGCCAGCAGCCCGGGACAGGGTTTTGACAATCAGCCCCAGCATTTT. Residues: CASSPGQGFDNQPQHF.

The genes are TRBV4-3 and TRBJ2-7; 7 bases match TRBD2. The CDR3 contains 16 residues. Losses at the gene ends were 0 bases for V and 3 bases for J; bases not matched to a gene: 8. Per germline, CDR1 LGHNA and CDR2 YSLEER. The CDR3 sequence: CASSQEWGGLYYEQYF. For the CDR3, the DNA is TGCGCCAGCAGCCAAGAGTGGGGGGGACTATACTACGAGCAGTACTTC.

The chain recombines TRBV21-1 with TRBJ1-1; the table's TRBD1 call for D was not verified on the DNA. TRBV21-1 is reported as a pseudogene. The CDR3 runs to 15 residues. The CDR3 region has the DNA TGTGCCAGCACCCCCGCAACAGGGGGCAACACTGAAGCTTTCTTT. The encoded protein is CASTPATGGNTEAFF.

Concerning this clone itself: The junction differs from germline at one of its ends, possibly a read error. This chain links TRBV15 with TRBJ2-7; no clear D. The germline gives CDR1 LNHNV, CDR2 YYDKDF (reference sequence). There are 12 residues in the CDR3. The CDR3 reads CATLSDQHEEYF. Written as DNA, the CDR3 is TGTGCCACCCTCTCCGATCAACACGAGGAGTACTTC.

The rearrangement links TRBV19 to TRBJ2-5, with D perhaps TRBD2 (7 bases). The CDR3 has 14 amino acids. The ends were cut back, 3 bases at V and 2 bases at J, with 10 bases in the middle. The V gene's germline CDR1 is LNHDA and CDR2 SQIVND (reference sequence). The CDR3 here is CASSIGGLQETQYF. The CDR3 DNA reads TGTGCCAGTAGTATCGGGGGGCTACAAGAGACCCAGTACTTC.

This chain joins TRBV10-3 and TRBJ1-2; D unclear. The CDR3 has 16 residues. Germline CDR1 is ENHRY and CDR2 is SYGVKD. V was shortened by 0 bases and J by 5 bases, with 16 bases between the two germline ends. The CDR3 protein is CAISESANTAGYGYTF. The CDR3 DNA sequence: TGTGCCATCAGTGAGTCTGCCAATACAGCAGGTTATGGCTACACCTTC.

The chain employs TRBV9 and TRBJ2-2, with unresolved D. Germline V CDR1 and CDR2: SGDLS, YYNGEE. CDR3 length: 16 amino acids. V lost 5 bases and J 4 bases, leaving 18 bases between the germline ends. CDR3 protein: CASSVTETHGTGELFF. In nucleotides, the CDR3 is TGTGCCAGCAGTGTCACCGAGACACATGGCACCGGGGAGCTGTTTTTT.

This clone turned up a few times. CDR3 protein: CASSPYRGLGEKLFF. The CDR3 region has the DNA TGTGCCAGCAGTCCGTACAGGGGGCTTGGTGAAAAACTGTTTTTT. The rearrangement uses TRBV27 and TRBJ1-4, with TRBD1 matching 9 bases. The germline CDR1 and CDR2 sequences are MNHEY and SMNVEV (reference sequence). J gave up 7 bases and V 5 bases, and 8 bases lay outside the gene matches. CDR3 size: 15 residues. The variable domain in full, with the rest retrieved from reference TRBV27 and TRBJ1-4, is EAQVTQNPRYLITVTGKKLTVTCSQNMNHEYMSWYRQDPGLGLRQIYYSMNVEVTDKGDVPEGYKVSRKEKRNFPLILESPSPNQTSLYFCASSPYRGLGEKLFFGSGTQLSVL.

This clone was detected only a few times. CDR3 amino acids: CASSPPAGQFPEAFF. The CDR3, as DNA: TGTGCCAGCTCACCACCGGCAGGGCAATTCCCTGAAGCTTTCTTT. The J gene is TRBJ1-1, the V gene TRBV18, with a weak D call TRBD1 (5 bases). The CDR3 has 15 amino acids. From germline, CDR1 is KGHSH and CDR2 LQKENI. The ends were cut back, 0 bases at V and 6 bases at J, with 14 bases in the middle. The full variable domain, rest sourced from reference TRBV18 and TRBJ1-1, is NAGVMQNPRHLVRRRGQEARLRCSPMKGHSHVYWYRQLPEEGLKFMVYLQKENIIDESGMPKERFSAEFPKEGPSILRIQQVVRGDSAAYFCASSPPAGQFPEAFFGQGTRLTVV.